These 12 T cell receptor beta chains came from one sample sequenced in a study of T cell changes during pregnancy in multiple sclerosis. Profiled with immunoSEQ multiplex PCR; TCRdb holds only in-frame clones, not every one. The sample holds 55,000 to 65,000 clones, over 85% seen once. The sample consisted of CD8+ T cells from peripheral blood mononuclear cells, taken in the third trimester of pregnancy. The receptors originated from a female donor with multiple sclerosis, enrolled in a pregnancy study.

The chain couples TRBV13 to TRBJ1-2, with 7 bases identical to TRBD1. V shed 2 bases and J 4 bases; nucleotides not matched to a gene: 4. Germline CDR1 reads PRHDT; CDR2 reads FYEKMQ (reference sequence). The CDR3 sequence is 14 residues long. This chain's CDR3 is CASSLQPGGYGYTF. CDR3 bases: TGTGCCAGCAGCTTACAGCCAGGGGGCTATGGCTACACCTTC.

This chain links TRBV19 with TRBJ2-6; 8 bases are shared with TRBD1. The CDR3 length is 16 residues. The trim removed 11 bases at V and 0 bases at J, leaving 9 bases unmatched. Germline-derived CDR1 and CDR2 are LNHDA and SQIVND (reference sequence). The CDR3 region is CASIRDRTSGANVLTF. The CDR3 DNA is TGTGCCTCTATCCGGGACAGGACCTCTGGGGCCAACGTCCTGACTTTC.

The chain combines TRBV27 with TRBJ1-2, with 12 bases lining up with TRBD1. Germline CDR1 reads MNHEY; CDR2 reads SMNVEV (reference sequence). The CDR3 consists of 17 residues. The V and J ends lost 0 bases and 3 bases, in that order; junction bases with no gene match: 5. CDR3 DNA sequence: TGTGCCAGCAGTTTATCTGGGACAGGGGGCCAGGACTATGGCTACACCTTC. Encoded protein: CASSLSGTGGQDYGYTF.

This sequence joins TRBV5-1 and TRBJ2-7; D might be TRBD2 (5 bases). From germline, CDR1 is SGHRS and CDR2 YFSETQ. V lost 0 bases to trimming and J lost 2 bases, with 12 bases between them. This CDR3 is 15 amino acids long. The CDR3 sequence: CASSLAGDWAYEQYF. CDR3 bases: TGCGCCAGCAGCTTGGCCGGGGATTGGGCCTACGAGCAGTACTTC.

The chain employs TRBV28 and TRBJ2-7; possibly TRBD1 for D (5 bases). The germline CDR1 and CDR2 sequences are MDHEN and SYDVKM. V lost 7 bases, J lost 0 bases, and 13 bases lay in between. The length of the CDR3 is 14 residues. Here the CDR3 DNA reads TGTGCCAGCACGAGCAGGGTATTCTCCTACGAGCAGTACTTC. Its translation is CASTSRVFSYEQYF.

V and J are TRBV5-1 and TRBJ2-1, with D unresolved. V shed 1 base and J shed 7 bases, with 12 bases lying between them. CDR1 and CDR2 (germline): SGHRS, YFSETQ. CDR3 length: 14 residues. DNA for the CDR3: TGCGCCAGCAGCTTGATGGGCCCAGGAAATGAGCAGTTCTTC. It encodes CASSLMGPGNEQFF.

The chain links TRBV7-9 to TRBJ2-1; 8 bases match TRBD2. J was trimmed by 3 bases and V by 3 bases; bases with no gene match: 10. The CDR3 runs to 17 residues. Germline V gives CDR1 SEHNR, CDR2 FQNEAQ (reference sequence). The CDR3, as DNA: TGTGCCAGCAGCTTCTCAGCGGGAGTGCCCCACTACAATGAGCAGTTCTTC. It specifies CASSFSAGVPHYNEQFF.

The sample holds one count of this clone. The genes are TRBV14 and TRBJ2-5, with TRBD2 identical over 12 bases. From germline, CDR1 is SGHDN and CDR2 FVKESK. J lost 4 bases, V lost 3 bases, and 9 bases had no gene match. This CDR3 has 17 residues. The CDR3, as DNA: TGTGCCAGCAGCCACTCGGGACTAGCGGGCTGGGGAGAGACCCAGTACTTC. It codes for CASSHSGLAGWGETQYF.

The CDR3 sequence: CASSKAPRVQGASSLNQPQHF. The DNA of the CDR3 is TGTGCCAGCAGCAAAGCCCCGCGGGTACAGGGGGCATCGTCCCTAAATCAGCCCCAGCATTTT. J is TRBJ1-5 and V is TRBV21-1; the table names TRBD1, a call not compared with the DNA. TRBV21-1 is a listed pseudogene. The CDR3 spans 21 residues.

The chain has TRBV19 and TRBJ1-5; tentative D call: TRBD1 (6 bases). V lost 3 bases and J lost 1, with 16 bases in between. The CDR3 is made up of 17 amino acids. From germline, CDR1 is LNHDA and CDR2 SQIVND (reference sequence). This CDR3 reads CASSIDGGAESNQPQHF. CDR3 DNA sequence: TGTGCCAGTAGTATTGATGGGGGGGCGGAAAGCAATCAGCCCCAGCATTTT.

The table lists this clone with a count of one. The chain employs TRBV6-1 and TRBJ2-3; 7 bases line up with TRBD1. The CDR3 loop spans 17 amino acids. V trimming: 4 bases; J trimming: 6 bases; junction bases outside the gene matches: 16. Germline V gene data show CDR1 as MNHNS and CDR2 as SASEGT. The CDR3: CASSAYTGDDAMDTQYF. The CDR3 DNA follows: TGTGCCAGCAGTGCCTATACAGGGGACGACGCGATGGATACGCAGTATTTT.

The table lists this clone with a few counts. The CDR3 DNA reads as TGTGCCAGCAGCTTCTGGAACAGGGAGATTGAGACCCAGTACTTC. Encoded protein: CASSFWNREIETQYF. The genes are TRBV7-8 and TRBJ2-5; tentative D call: TRBD1 (6 bases). The ends were cut back, 3 bases at V and 5 bases at J, with 16 bases in the middle. The CDR3 covers 15 residues. Germline lookup yields CDR1 SGHVS and CDR2 FQNEAQ. The full variable domain, completed using reference TRBV7-8 and TRBJ2-5, is GAGVSQSPRYKVAKRGQDVALRCDPISGHVSLFWYQQALGQGPEFLTYFQNEAQLDKSGLPSDRFFAERPEGSVSTLKIQRTQQEDSAVYLCASSFWNREIETQYFGPGTRLLVL.